One sample yielded the 29 T cell receptor beta chains listed below, sequenced in a study of beta chain features in type 1 diabetes. What was sequenced were expressed TCRB transcripts, since all of the isolated RNA had been reverse transcribed. Profiled with immunoSEQ multiplex PCR; TCRdb holds only in-frame clones, not every one. In the table there are approximately 470,000 clones, 30% of which are singletons. Sequenced: naive CD4+ T cells from blood. The origin of the receptors is a man younger than 35 in good health.

This clone was seen only a few times. The chain carries TRBV6-5 and TRBJ2-3, with 8 nucleotides matching TRBD1. The CDR3 runs 14 residues. The junction had 7 bases not matched to a gene; V was cut back by 7 bases and J by 4 bases. Germline V gene sequence: CDR1 MNHEY, CDR2 SVGAGI. CDR3 sequence: CASTDRTGSDTQYF. In DNA, the CDR3 is TGTGCCAGCACCGACCGGACAGGGTCAGATACGCAGTATTTT.

The table lists this clone with a few counts. This chain joins TRBV30 and TRBJ1-4; no reliable D call. The CDR3 length is 14 residues. The ends were cut back, 0 bases at V and 5 bases at J, with 10 bases in the middle. Germline V gene data show CDR1 as GTSNPN and CDR2 as SVGIG (reference sequence). The CDR3, as DNA: TGTGCCTGGAGTGTCCGGCGGTTCAATGAAAAACTGTTTTTT. It specifies CAWSVRRFNEKLFF.

This clone was seen more than once but under ten times. J is TRBJ2-1 and V is TRBV4-2, with 10 positions matching TRBD2. This CDR3 has 16 residues. Trimming at V came to 4 bases and at J to 5 bases, leaving 8 bases not matched to a gene. Germline loops: CDR1 LGHNA, CDR2 YNFKEQ. CDR3 DNA sequence: TGTGCCAGCAGCCTAGAATTAGCGGGAGGTAACAATGAGCAGTTCTTC. Translation gives CASSLELAGGNNEQFF.

J is TRBJ2-2 and V is TRBV27; D possibly corresponds to TRBD1 (5 bases). The CDR3 covers 14 residues. V was cut by 4 bases and J by 3 bases, with 9 bases left in between. The germline V gene encodes CDR1 MNHEY and CDR2 SMNVEV (reference sequence). CDR3 amino acids: CASSWTSDTGELFF. CDR3 bases: TGTGCCAGCAGTTGGACAAGCGACACCGGGGAGCTGTTTTTT.

The sample holds a few counts of this clone. V and J are TRBV28 and TRBJ2-1; D possibly corresponds to TRBD2 (6 bases). This CDR3 is 16 amino acids long. V was pared by 4 bases and J by 8 bases, with 21 bases between. Germline loops: CDR1 MDHEN, CDR2 SYDVKM. CDR3 DNA sequence: TGTGCCAGCAGTTCCGCCGGGGAGCCGGGACTCTATGAGCAGTTCTTC. This encodes CASSSAGEPGLYEQFF.

This clone was picked up a small number of times. The chain employs TRBV27 and TRBJ2-5; D is uncertain. The CDR3 has 13 residues. The germline V and J ends were trimmed by 3 bases and 4 bases, with 9 bases remaining between them. The germline V gene encodes CDR1 MNHEY and CDR2 SMNVEV (reference sequence). The CDR3 reads CASSLGFTETQYF. The CDR3 nucleotides are TGTGCCAGCAGTTTGGGGTTTACAGAGACCCAGTACTTC.

This clone has a handful of counts. V is TRBV5-4 and J is TRBJ2-1, with D hard to call. The CDR3 sequence is 13 residues long. Germline V gene data show CDR1 as SGHNT and CDR2 as YYREEE (reference sequence). Trimming cost V 0 bases and J 10 bases, with 11 bases left between them. DNA for the CDR3: TGTGCCAGCAGCTTGGTAGAGGTCAGGGAGCAGTTCTTC. It encodes CASSLVEVREQFF.

The chain combines TRBV5-1 with TRBJ2-7; 7 nucleotides align to TRBD1. After removal of 0 bases from V and 3 bases from J, the junction contained 6 bases not matched to a gene. This CDR3 is built from 15 residues. Germline V gene data show CDR1 as SGHRS and CDR2 as YFSETQ. The DNA of the CDR3 is TGCGCCAGCAGCTTGGATGAGACAGGGTTCTACGAGCAGTACTTC. As protein: CASSLDETGFYEQYF.

The chain couples TRBV25-1 to TRBJ2-5, with TRBD2 matching 7 bases. The J call may be wrong; the DNA end is better matched by TRBJ2-7. Germline values: CDR1 MGHDK, CDR2 SYGVNS. CDR3 length: 11 residues. CDR3 region: CASSGTIEQYF. As DNA, the CDR3 is TGTGCCAGCAGCGGGACTATCGAGCAGTACTTC.

This sequence joins TRBV9 and TRBJ2-7; TRBD1 aligns across 7 bases. The CDR3 covers 14 residues. From germline, CDR1 is SGDLS and CDR2 YYNGEE. The V segment lost 3 bases and the J segment 2 bases; nucleotides outside the gene matches: 5. In DNA, the CDR3 is TGTGCCAGCAGCGATTCGGACAGGACCTACGAGCAGTACTTC. Translating gives CASSDSDRTYEQYF.

This clone was counted a few times. The chain joins TRBV4-1 to TRBJ2-2; D gene unclear. Germline V CDR1 and CDR2: MGHRA, YSYEKL. V was cut by 0 bases and J by 7 bases, with 9 bases left in between. CDR3 length: 14 amino acids. The CDR3 reads CASSQDLSFGELFF. The CDR3 DNA sequence: TGCGCCAGCAGCCAAGATTTGAGTTTCGGGGAGCTGTTTTTT.

This chain connects TRBV19 to TRBJ2-3; no firm D call. Trimming pared 6 bases from V and 3 bases from J, leaving 16 bases between. The CDR3 contains 15 residues. CDR1 and CDR2 (germline): LNHDA, SQIVND (reference sequence). The CDR3, as DNA: TGTGCCAGTAGACTCCGAGGTCTTCCAACAGATACGCAGTATTTT. Its protein product is CASRLRGLPTDTQYF.

The chain is built from TRBV5-1 and TRBJ2-7; no reliable D call. The V and J ends lost 1 base and 7 bases respectively, with 6 bases between them. Germline V gene sequence: CDR1 SGHRS, CDR2 YFSETQ. CDR3 length: 11 amino acids. CDR3 DNA sequence: TGCGCCAGCAGCTTGTCCCGGGAGCAGTACTTC. Translation gives CASSLSREQYF.

This clone has more than one count but fewer than ten. V usage is TRBV11-2 and J usage is TRBJ1-1; D gene unclear. This CDR3 region has 15 residues. V was trimmed by 1 base and J by 0 bases, leaving 9 bases between them. Germline CDR1 and CDR2: SGHAT and FQNNGV. CDR3 in DNA: TGTGCCAGCAGCTTAGGAGGGAGCCTGAACACTGAAGCTTTCTTT. It translates to CASSLGGSLNTEAFF.

The chain uses TRBV7-9 and TRBJ2-2, with a weak D call TRBD1 (7 bases). The V end was cut by 5 bases, the J end by 1 base, with 17 bases between. Looked up from germline, CDR1 is SEHNR and CDR2 is FQNEAQ (reference sequence). This CDR3 spans 17 amino acids. The CDR3 DNA is TGTGCCAGCAGCGCCCCCTCAGGGGGGAAGAACACCGGGGAGCTGTTTTTT. Protein: CASSAPSGGKNTGELFF.

This clone was seen a handful of times. The chain is built from TRBV9 and TRBJ2-2; 7 nucleotides line up with TRBD1. V shed 3 bases and J 5 bases; nucleotides not matched to a gene: 10. There are 16 residues in the CDR3. The germline V gene encodes CDR1 SGDLS and CDR2 YYNGEE. The CDR3 bases are TGTGCCAGCAGCGCCACAGGGGCTGCGTATACCGGGGAGCTGTTTTTT. This gives the protein CASSATGAAYTGELFF.

This clone was seen only a few times. This chain uses TRBV10-3 with TRBJ1-1; D unclear. The CDR3 consists of 13 residues. Germline CDR1 ENHRY, CDR2 SYGVKD. V lost 7 bases and J 2 bases, leaving 11 bases between the germline ends. The CDR3 loop is CAIKGQSNTEAFF. CDR3 DNA: TGTGCCATCAAAGGTCAGAGTAACACTGAAGCTTTCTTT.

This clone was recorded a few times. This rearrangement joins TRBV29-1 to TRBJ1-5; D uncertain. V lost 4 bases and J 5 bases, leaving 12 bases between the germline ends. Germline lookup yields CDR1 SQVTM and CDR2 ANQGSEA. This CDR3 has 13 amino acids. The chain's CDR3 is CSVATGRDQPQHF. CDR3 DNA sequence: TGCAGCGTTGCTACCGGACGGGATCAGCCCCAGCATTTT.

This rearrangement joins TRBV7-8 to TRBJ2-5; D is perhaps TRBD2 (6 bases). This CDR3 is built from 14 residues. The V and J ends lost 5 bases and 0 bases respectively, with 10 bases between them. Germline V gene sequence: CDR1 SGHVS, CDR2 FQNEAQ. As DNA, the CDR3 is TGTGCCAGCAGCCCGGGAGCGTACCAAGAGACCCAGTACTTC. Translated: CASSPGAYQETQYF.

This clone was counted a few times. The rearrangement uses TRBV29-1 and TRBJ2-1; 9 bases map to TRBD1. This CDR3 has 21 residues. J gave up 1 base and V 5 bases, and 24 bases lay outside the gene matches. Germline CDR1 reads SQVTM; CDR2 reads ANQGSEA. The CDR3 region is CSVREAMTGTGRIRSYNEQFF. The CDR3 nucleotides are TGCAGCGTTCGTGAGGCTATGACGGGGACAGGGCGAATTCGGTCCTACAATGAGCAGTTCTTC.

The chain joins TRBV9 to TRBJ2-5, with D perhaps matching TRBD1 (6 bases). CDR1 is SGDLS and CDR2 is YYNGEE in the germline V gene. V was cut by 0 bases and J by 2 bases, with 14 bases left in between. The CDR3 totals 16 residues. CDR3 sequence: CASSVDQGRGQETQYF. In DNA form, the CDR3 reads TGTGCCAGCAGCGTAGATCAGGGGAGAGGACAAGAGACCCAGTACTTC. Together with reference TRBV9 and TRBJ2-5, the CDR3 gives the full variable domain: DSGVTQTPKHLITATGQRVTLRCSPRSGDLSVYWYQQSLDQGLQFLIQYYNGEERAKGNILERFSAQQFPDLHSELNLSSLELGDSALYFCASSVDQGRGQETQYFGPGTRLLVL.

V and J are TRBV5-4 and TRBJ2-3, with 13 bases lining up with TRBD2. Germline CDR1 is SGHNT and CDR2 is YYREEE (reference sequence). V lost 4 bases and J lost 4; bases outside the gene matches: 3. There are 15 residues in the CDR3. The CDR3 DNA reads as TGTGCCAGCAGCGCAACTAGCGGGAGGGCAGATACGCAGTATTTT. This sequence encodes CASSATSGRADTQYF.

This clone was seen a handful of times. The chain has TRBV27 and TRBJ1-1; no clear D. The V end was cut by 2 bases, the J end by 2 bases, with 6 bases between. The germline V gene has CDR1 MNHEY and CDR2 SMNVEV (reference sequence). The CDR3 sequence is 13 residues long. For the CDR3, the DNA is TGTGCCAGCAGTTTAGAGTTTAACACTGAAGCTTTCTTT. This gives the protein CASSLEFNTEAFF.

The table lists this clone with a few counts. The genes are TRBV7-8 and TRBJ2-2; D possibly corresponds to TRBD2 (5 bases). The germline CDR1 and CDR2 sequences are SGHVS and FQNEAQ. V lost 5 bases and J 7 bases, leaving 17 bases between the germline ends. This CDR3 spans 15 amino acids. The CDR3 spells CASSTARVSSGELFF. CDR3 nucleotide sequence: TGTGCCAGCAGCACCGCGAGGGTCTCCAGCGGGGAGCTGTTTTTT.

The chain is built from TRBV10-3 and TRBJ2-7, with TRBD2 identical over 7 bases. V shed 4 bases, J shed 1 base, and the junction held 4 bases outside the gene matches. Germline loops: CDR1 ENHRY, CDR2 SYGVKD. The CDR3 has 14 residues. The CDR3 here is CAISGASGSYEQYF. The CDR3 bases are TGTGCCATCAGTGGGGCTAGCGGTTCCTACGAGCAGTACTTC.

The chain employs TRBV7-3 and TRBJ2-3; 7 nucleotides line up with TRBD2. Unmatched junction bases numbered 6, after V lost 5 bases and J lost 1 base. The length of the CDR3 is 15 residues. CDR1 and CDR2 from the germline V gene are SGHTA and FQGTGA. This CDR3 is CASSPRLAGTDTQYF. In DNA, the CDR3 is TGTGCCAGCAGCCCACGGCTAGCGGGCACAGATACGCAGTATTTT.

V and J are TRBV5-1 and TRBJ2-5; 13 bases match TRBD2. The CDR3 is 16 amino acids. The V and J ends lost 5 bases and 5 bases, in that order; junction bases with no gene match: 9. Looked up from germline, CDR1 is SGHRS and CDR2 is YFSETQ. CDR3 coding DNA: TGCGCCAGCAGGTCCCGGACTAGCGGGAGTGGGGAGACCCAGTACTTC. This translates into CASRSRTSGSGETQYF.

This clone was counted only a few times. V gene TRBV30 combines with J gene TRBJ2-1; D might be TRBD2 (5 bases). Germline V lookup: CDR1 GTSNPN, CDR2 SVGIG (reference sequence). Trimming pared 6 bases from V and 3 bases from J, leaving 15 bases between. The CDR3 is 14 residues long. The CDR3 sequence is CACVARGHYNEQFF. The CDR3, as DNA: TGTGCCTGTGTCGCGAGAGGGCACTACAATGAGCAGTTCTTC.

The rearrangement uses TRBV29-1 and TRBJ2-3; a weak D match, TRBD1 (6 bases). This CDR3 contains 15 residues. Trimming cost V 4 bases and J 2 bases, with 16 bases left between them. CDR1 is SQVTM and CDR2 is ANQGSEA in the germline V gene. The CDR3 bases are TGCAGCGTTGGCAGTTTGGGGGCCTTCACAGATACGCAGTATTTT. Its protein product is CSVGSLGAFTDTQYF.